Listed below are T cell receptor beta chains from one sample, sequenced in a study of CD8 T cells in Susac syndrome. MiXCR was run by TCRdb on the immunoSEQ multiplex PCR reads, yielding one entry per CDR3 protein. The sample consists of a few hundred thousand distinct CDR3 sequences, about 91% of them appearing once. The source material was CD4+ T cells from PBMCs. These receptors were obtained from a human donor with multiple sclerosis. The CDR3 runs from the conserved cysteine through the conserved F or W. A D gene is named only where the DNA matches it firmly. Clone size is stated in some rows and not others, as once, few, many or a class when expanded.

TRBJ2-7 | TRBD2 | - | TRBV20-1 | TGCAGTGCTACGGGACTAGCCTACGAGCAGTACTTC | CSATGLAYEQYF
TRBJ2-5 | - | - | TRBV6-5 | TGTGCCAGCAGCAGACGGGGCCTTGAAGAGACCCAGTACTTC | CASSRRGLEETQYF
TRBJ1-2 | - | - | TRBV20-1 | TGCAGTGCCACAACCGGCAGGGGTAACTGTGGCTACACCTTC | CSATTGRGNCGYTF
TRBJ1-4 | - | once | TRBV14 | TGTGCCAGCAGCGGAGGTCGAACTAATGAAAAACTGTTTTTT | CASSGGRTNEKLFF
TRBJ2-7 | - | - | TRBV3-1 | TGTGCCTCCCAGGATAGGGCTAGCTCCTACGAGCAGTACTTC | CASQDRASSYEQYF
TRBJ2-1 | - | once | TRBV20-1 | TGCAGTGCTAGAGATCTAAACTACAATGAGCAGTTCTTC | CSARDLNYNEQFF
TRBJ1-5 | - | - | TRBV9 | TGTGCCAGCAGCGACCACGCTCCACACAGGTACCCTCCTGGTATCAGCAATCAGCCCCAGCATTTT | CASSDHAPHRYPPGISNQPQHF
TRBJ2-1 | TRBD2 | - | TRBV7-2 | TGTGCCAGCAGCTTGGTACTAGCGGGAAGCTCTCAGGAGCAGTTCTTC | CASSLVLAGSSQEQFF
TRBJ2-3 | - | - | TRBV3-1 | TGTGCCAGCAGCCAAGGCGGGGCTGGAGGAGATACGCAGTATTTT | CASSQGGAGGDTQYF
TRBJ1-5 | - | - | TRBV24-1 | TGTGCCACCAGTGATCCCTCGGGGGGAAGCAATCAGCCCCAGCATTTT | CATSDPSGGSNQPQHF
TRBJ1-1 | - | - | TRBV19 | TGTGCCAGTAGTTTTACTTTTACAGGGCCCCGGAACACTGAAGCTTTCTTT | CASSFTFTGPRNTEAFF
TRBJ2-3 | TRBD1 | - | TRBV30 | TGTGCCAGCATCCGGGACAGGGTAATAGATACGCAGTATTTT | CASIRDRVIDTQYF
TRBJ2-3 | - | - | TRBV2 | TGTGCCAGCAGTCCGACGCCTAGCACAGATACGCAGTATTTT | CASSPTPSTDTQYF
TRBJ1-2 | TRBD1 | - | TRBV12-3/TRBV12-4 | TGTGCCAGCAGTTTTCAGGGGGGACAGGTGACTAACTATGGCTACACCTTC | CASSFQGGQVTNYGYTF
TRBJ2-1 | TRBD1 | - | TRBV20-1 | TGCAGTGCTTCCTCCCCGGACAGGGGCAACAATGAGCAGTTCTTC | CSASSPDRGNNEQFF
TRBJ2-2 | TRBD2 | once | TRBV10-2 | TGCGCCAGCAGTGGTGGTCGGGGGGGGAACACCGGGGAGCTGTTTTTT | CASSGGRGGNTGELFF
TRBJ1-2 | - | - | TRBV12-3/TRBV12-4 | TGTGCCAGCAGTTTCAGAGTTAACTATGGCTACACCTTC | CASSFRVNYGYTF
TRBJ2-2 | - | once | TRBV5-1 | TGCGCCAGCAGCTTGTCCCCCGCGAACACCGGGGAGCTGTTTTTT | CASSLSPANTGELFF
TRBJ1-1 | - | - | TRBV5-4 | TGTGCCAGCAGCCGATTCCCGGGTGGGGAGAGCTTAATGCCTGAAGCTTTCTTT | CASSRFPGGESLMPEAFF
TRBJ2-7 | - | few | TRBV28 | TGTGCCAGCAGTTCCCTTTACGAGCAGTACTTC | CASSSLYEQYF
TRBJ1-2 | - | - | TRBV3-1 | TGTGCCAGCTCCTCGGCGGCGGGGGTACCAGGCTACACCTTC | CASSSAAGVPGYTF
TRBJ1-5 | - | - | TRBV19 | TGTGCCAGTTTGCCTGGTCGCTGGGGCGATCAGCCCCAGCATTTT | CASLPGRWGDQPQHF
TRBJ2-2 | TRBD1 | - | TRBV5-6 | TGTGCCAGCAGCTTCGGGACAGGGGCTCCGAACACCGGGGAGCTGTTTTTT | CASSFGTGAPNTGELFF
TRBJ2-2 | - | once | TRBV5-1 | TGCGCCAGCAGCTTGGGTAGCGTCGGCACCGGGGAGCTGTTTTTT | CASSLGSVGTGELFF
TRBJ2-7 | - | - | TRBV9 | TGTGCCAGCAGCCCTAAAAGCAGCGGACGTTACGAGCAGTACTTC | CASSPKSSGRYEQYF
TRBJ2-3 | TRBD2 | - | TRBV9 | TGTGCCAGCAGCGTAGCTGCAGCTAGCGGGGGGTACACAGATACGCAGTATTTT | CASSVAAASGGYTDTQYF
TRBJ2-1 | TRBD1 | - | TRBV19 | TGTGCCAGTAGTATAGATCTGCTGGCAGGGGGCTACAATGAGCAGTTCTTC | CASSIDLLAGGYNEQFF
TRBJ2-7 | - | - | TRBV5-6 | TGTGCCAGCAGCCAAAGGACACCCTCCTACGAGCAGTACTTC | CASSQRTPSYEQYF
TRBJ1-2 | - | - | TRBV19 | TGTGCCAGTAAGGTGGGGCCGGCCAACTATGGCTACACCTTC | CASKVGPANYGYTF
TRBJ2-5 | TRBD2 | - | TRBV20-1 | TGCAGTGCTAGGTTCGCTAGCGGGAGGTTTCCCCAAGAGACCCAGTACTTC | CSARFASGRFPQETQYF
TRBJ2-5 | - | - | TRBV5-4 | TGTGCCAGCAGCAGTAGTTCGGCAGGGACAGAGACCCAGTACTTC | CASSSSSAGTETQYF
TRBJ2-3 | TRBD2 | - | TRBV5-1 | TGCGCCAGCAGCTCCCAGACCCTAGCGGGGAGGACAGATACGCAGTATTTT | CASSSQTLAGRTDTQYF
TRBJ2-7 | - | few | TRBV19 | TGTGCCAGTAGTATCGGAACAGAATCGCACTACGAGCAGTACTTC | CASSIGTESHYEQYF
TRBJ1-3 | - | - | TRBV19 | TGTGCCAGTAGTATCGGGGAAGCTGGAAACACCATATATTTT | CASSIGEAGNTIYF
TRBJ1-2 | TRBD1 | - | TRBV19 | TGTGCCAGTAGTATCCTCACAGGGGGCTATGGCTACACCTTC | CASSILTGGYGYTF
TRBJ1-2 | TRBD1 | - | TRBV11-2 | TGTGCCAGCACCCAGCGGACAGGGGCTGGCTACACCTTC | CASTQRTGAGYTF
TRBJ1-3 | - | - | TRBV20-1 | TGCAGTGCTAGAGTCGGGGGCGGAAACACCATATATTTT | CSARVGGGNTIYF
TRBJ2-7 | - | few | TRBV7-2 | TGTGCCAGCAGCTTAGCCCTGAGAATCGGCGAGCAGTACTTC | CASSLALRIGEQYF
TRBJ2-3 | TRBD1 | - | TRBV7-9 | TGTGCCAGCAGAAGACAGGGTAATTCAGATACGCAGTATTTT | CASRRQGNSDTQYF
TRBJ1-5 | TRBD1 | once | TRBV12-3/TRBV12-4 | TGTGCCAGCAGTGCCGGGACAGGGGTTGATCAGCCCCAGCATTTT | CASSAGTGVDQPQHF
TRBJ1-2 | - | - | TRBV6-5 | TGTGCCAGCAGTTCCCTTTCCAGGGGCGCCTATGGCTACACCTTC | CASSSLSRGAYGYTF
TRBJ2-2 | - | - | TRBV7-2 | TGTGCCAGCAGCTTCCGGCAGATCAACACCGGGGAGCTGTTTTTT | CASSFRQINTGELFF
TRBJ2-3 | TRBD2 | - | TRBV29-1 | TGCAGCGGTACTAGCGGGGGGGGCACAGATACGCAGTATTTT | CSGTSGGGTDTQYF
TRBJ2-1 | TRBD2 | - | TRBV6-1 | TGTGCCAGCAGTGGAGAAATAGCGGGGGTAGAGAATGAGCAGTTCTTC | CASSGEIAGVENEQFF
TRBJ2-5 | - | - | TRBV29-1 | TGCAGCGTAAATTGGGGTGGTCGGAAGACCCAGTACTTC | CSVNWGGRKTQYF
TRBJ1-1 | - | - | TRBV21-1 | TGTGCCAGCAGCCCCAAAGACCACAGAATTGAAGCTTTCTTT | CASSPKDHRIEAFF
TRBJ2-7 | TRBD2 | - | TRBV6-2/TRBV6-3 | TGTGCCAGCAGCCCCGGGGCGCCGGGACTAGCGGGAGTCAGCCCTTTCTACGAGCAGTACTTC | CASSPGAPGLAGVSPFYEQYF
TRBJ2-5 | TRBD2 | - | TRBV7-2 | TGTGCCAGCAGTAGAGTGGCGGGGGGCGGGGAGACCCAGTACTTC | CASSRVAGGGETQYF
TRBJ2-5 | - | once | TRBV7-2 | TGTGCCAGCAGCTCCTTTTCCCTAAGGCTAGTGGGAGAGACCCAGTACTTC | CASSSFSLRLVGETQYF
TRBJ1-1 | - | - | TRBV27 | TGTGCCACCAATTCCCCATCCTCGAACACTGAAGCTTTCTTT | CATNSPSSNTEAFF
TRBJ2-1 | TRBD1 | - | TRBV14 | TGTGCCAGCAGCCCGGACAGGGGCGTCTGGAATGAGCAGTTCTTC | CASSPDRGVWNEQFF
TRBJ2-5 | - | once | TRBV7-9 | TGTGCCAGCAGCCCCTGGGGAGGGGGGAAAGAGACCCAGTACTTC | CASSPWGGGKETQYF
TRBJ1-3 | - | few | TRBV30 | TGTGCCTGGAGTGCTGGAAACACCATATATTTT | CAWSAGNTIYF
TRBJ1-1 | - | - | TRBV19 | TGTGCCAGTAGTATCGACGGCGACGCTGAAGCTTTCTTT | CASSIDGDAEAFF
TRBJ2-3 | - | - | TRBV5-1 | TGCGCCAGCAGCCCCGTGGGGGGTGCAGATACGCAGTATTTT | CASSPVGGADTQYF
TRBJ2-7 | - | once | TRBV2 | TGTGCCAGCACCGAGCCAGGCGGCGAGCAGTACTTC | CASTEPGGEQYF